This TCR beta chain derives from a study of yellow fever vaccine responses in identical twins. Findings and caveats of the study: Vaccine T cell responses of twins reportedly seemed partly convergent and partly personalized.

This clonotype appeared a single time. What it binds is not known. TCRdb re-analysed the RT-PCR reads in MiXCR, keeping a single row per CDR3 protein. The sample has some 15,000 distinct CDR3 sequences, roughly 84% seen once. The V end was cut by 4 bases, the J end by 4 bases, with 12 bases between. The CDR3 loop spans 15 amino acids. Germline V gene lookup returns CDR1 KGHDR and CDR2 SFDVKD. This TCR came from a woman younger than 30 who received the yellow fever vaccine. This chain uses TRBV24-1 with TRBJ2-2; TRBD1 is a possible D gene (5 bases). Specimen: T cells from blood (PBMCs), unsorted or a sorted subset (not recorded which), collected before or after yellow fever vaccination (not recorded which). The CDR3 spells CATSDPDKITGELFF. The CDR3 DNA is TGTGCCACCAGTGACCCGGACAAGATCACCGGGGAGCTGTTTTTT.